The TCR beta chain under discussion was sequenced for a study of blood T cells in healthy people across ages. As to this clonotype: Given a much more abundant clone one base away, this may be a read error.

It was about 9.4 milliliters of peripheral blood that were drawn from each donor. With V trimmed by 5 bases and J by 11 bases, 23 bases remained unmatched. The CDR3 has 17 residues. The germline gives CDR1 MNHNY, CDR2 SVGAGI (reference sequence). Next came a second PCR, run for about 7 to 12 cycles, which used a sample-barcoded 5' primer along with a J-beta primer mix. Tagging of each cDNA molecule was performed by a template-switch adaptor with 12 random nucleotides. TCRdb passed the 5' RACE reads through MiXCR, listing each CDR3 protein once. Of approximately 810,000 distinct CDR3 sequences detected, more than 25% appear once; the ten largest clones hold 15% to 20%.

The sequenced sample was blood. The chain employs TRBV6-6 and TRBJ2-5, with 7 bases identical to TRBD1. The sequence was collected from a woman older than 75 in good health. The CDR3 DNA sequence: TGTGCCAGCAGTCTCGACCCAAACAGGGGCCCTCGCAATGAGCAGTACTTC. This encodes CASSLDPNRGPRNEQYF.